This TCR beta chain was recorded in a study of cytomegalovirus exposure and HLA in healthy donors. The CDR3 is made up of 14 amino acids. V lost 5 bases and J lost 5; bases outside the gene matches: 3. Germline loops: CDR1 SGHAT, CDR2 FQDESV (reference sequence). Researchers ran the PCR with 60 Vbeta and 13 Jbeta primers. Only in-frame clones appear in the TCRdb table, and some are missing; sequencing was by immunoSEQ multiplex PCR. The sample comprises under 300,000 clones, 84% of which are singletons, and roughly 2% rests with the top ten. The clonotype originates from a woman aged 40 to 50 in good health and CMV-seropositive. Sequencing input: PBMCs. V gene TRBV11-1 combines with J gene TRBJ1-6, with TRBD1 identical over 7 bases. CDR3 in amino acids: CASSHRGNNSPLHF. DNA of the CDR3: TGTGCCAGCAGCCACAGGGGAAATAATTCACCCCTCCACTTT.